This T cell receptor beta chain was profiled in a study of T cells after posttransplantation cyclophosphamide. The study, taken as a whole, reports: Recipient CMV seropositivity and CMV reactivation strongly tracked TRB clonality.

Losses at the gene ends were 3 bases for V and 8 bases for J; bases not matched to a gene: 7. The CDR3 loop spans 14 amino acids. CDR1 SGDLS and CDR2 YYNGEE come from the germline V gene. To note about this clone: Its antigen remains unidentified.

Some clones are missing from TCRdb's copy, which holds only in-frame ones; the method was immunoSEQ multiplex PCR. Found here are some 900 clones, around 60% of them singletons; the top ten hold roughly 52%. A marrow graft followed busulfan-fludarabine conditioning, with cyclophosphamide on days +3 and +4. The specimen was CD8+ T cells sorted from PBMCs, collected 84 days after allogeneic stem cell transplant with posttransplant cyclophosphamide. V gene TRBV9 combines with J gene TRBJ2-1; 8 bases line up with TRBD2. This TCR was recovered from a male patient younger than 45 who received an allogeneic stem cell transplant from a related donor, was CMV-positive, and had no GVHD. The graft donor may account for some of the T cells. The CDR3: CASSEKGLGDEQFF. CDR3 DNA: TGTGCCAGCAGCGAGAAGGGACTAGGCGATGAGCAGTTCTTC.